This TCR beta chain came from a study of early T cells in non-severe SARS-CoV-2 infection. About the research overall: Unsorted whole-blood RNA was sequenced in bulk, leaving chains unpaired. Overall study results and limits: Private and CD4 specificities were missed by VDJdb matching, which favored anti-spike CD8 responses.

The junction had 1 base not matched to a gene; V was cut back by 5 bases and J by 4 bases. This CDR3 region has 12 residues. CDR1 is SEHNR and CDR2 is FQNEAQ in the germline V gene (reference sequence). Individual cDNA molecules each received unique molecular identifiers attached to them. TCRdb recomputed calls from the 5' RACE reads with MiXCR, one row per CDR3 protein. Of some 77,000 distinct CDR3 sequences listed, about 13% were seen once; the top ten hold about 1%. This clonotype was detected only a few times. Its antigen is currently unknown. The rearrangement uses TRBV7-9 and TRBJ1-2; 7 nucleotides agree with TRBD1. Material: whole blood. The TCR sequence derives from an adult who was a healthcare worker with PCR-confirmed SARS-CoV-2 infection or an uninfected control (not recorded which). The CDR3 DNA is TGTGCCAGCAGCCACAGGGGCTATGGCTACACCTTC. Translating it yields CASSHRGYGYTF.